This T cell receptor (beta chain) was observed in a study of shared clonotypes between healthy human individuals. Each sample came from a Caucasian adult donor living in Nashville, Tennessee. General study points: A limitation of the genetic and exposure-history diversity represented arose from few donors.

To note about this clone: Antigen: not known.

Only in-frame clones appear in the TCRdb table, and some are missing; sequencing was by immunoSEQ multiplex PCR. The sample lists about 520,000 clones, approximately 84% occurring once. V was pared by 5 bases and J by 8 bases, with 15 bases between. The CDR3 spans 14 residues. Germline-derived CDR1 and CDR2 are SEHNR and FQNEAQ (reference sequence). The chain joins TRBV7-9 to TRBJ1-4, with D possibly being TRBD1 (6 bases). Sequenced input: PBMCs. This receptor was taken from a woman aged 35 to 49 in good health. Some clones in this sample may be carry-over from other donors' samples. Here the CDR3 reads CASSPRQAVEKLFF. In DNA, the CDR3 is TGTGCCAGCAGCCCAAGACAGGCGGTGGAAAAACTGTTTTTT.